The T cell receptor beta chain described here comes from a study of T cells after yellow fever vaccination. Regarding the study as a whole: After the booster, roughly 96% of CD4 and just over 85% of CD8 primary-response clones were re-detected. CD4 and CD8 compartments shared a small share of clonotypes, likely from convergent recombination. Peaking on day 5 versus 15, the secondary response was faster but weaker.

On this clonotype: Antigen unknown.

Trimming took 0 bases from V and 1 from J, leaving 7 bases between them. In germline, CDR1 is LGHDT, CDR2 YNNKEL (reference sequence). This CDR3 has 14 residues. It was through 5'RACE template switching that TCR cDNA was made, with a universal primer site and UMIs added. TCRdb independently ran MiXCR on the 5' RACE reads; one entry per CDR3 protein. Of some 550,000 distinct CDR3 sequences listed, roughly 21% are singletons. The sequencing used PBMCs, collected 15 days after the yellow fever booster vaccination. This clonotype was sampled from a man in his thirties or forties who received the YFV17D yellow fever vaccine. The chain recombines TRBV3-1 with TRBJ2-7; possible D gene TRBD2, 5 bases. The CDR3 region has the DNA TGTGCCAGCAGCCAAGAACGGGGTTCCTACGAGCAGTACTTC. The encoded protein is CASSQERGSYEQYF.